Following are 16 T cell receptor beta chains from one sample sequenced in a study of shared clonotypes between healthy human individuals (dated by TCRdb to about 2020). Library method: the immunoSEQ multiplex PCR assay. In its TCRdb copy, this immuneACCESS table keeps in-frame sequences only and misses some clones. Where compared with another copy, unresolved V genes explain less than half of these, and the others have no known cause. The sample table lists around 2.1 million clones, 90% to 96% of them with a count of one. Of the sample, roughly 0.13% is held by the ten largest clones. Sequencing was performed on naive CD4+ T cells sorted from blood. The cell subset or site label of this sample denotes: CD45RA+ positively selected. The source is a man between 18 and 29 years old in good health.

V is TRBV6-6 and J is TRBJ1-2; the D gene is possibly TRBD1 (5 bases). The V gene's germline CDR1 is MNHNY and CDR2 SVGAGI (reference sequence). The CDR3 is made up of 12 amino acids. Between the trimmed V and J ends, which lost 6 bases and 2 bases, there was a span of 7 bases. CDR3 nucleotide sequence: TGTGCCAGCAGAGGGACGAACTATGGCTACACCTTC. It specifies CASRGTNYGYTF.

The chain employs TRBV2 and TRBJ2-7; 7 bases fit TRBD1. The germline gives CDR1 SNHLY, CDR2 FYNNEI. This CDR3 region has 14 residues. V gave up 6 bases and J gave up 2 bases; unmatched junction bases: 7. CDR3 amino acids: CASSADRATYEQYF. DNA for the CDR3: TGTGCCAGCAGCGCCGACAGGGCCACCTACGAGCAGTACTTC.

V and J are TRBV29-1 and TRBJ1-3, with D perhaps TRBD1 (6 bases). The V gene's germline CDR1 is SQVTM and CDR2 ANQGSEA. V dropped 5 bases and J dropped 8 bases, with 13 bases sitting between them. CDR3 length: 12 residues. For the CDR3, the DNA is TGCAGCGTTAGCCAGGGGTCGGACACCATATATTTT. Its translation is CSVSQGSDTIYF. The complete variable domain, with remaining parts taken from reference TRBV29-1 and TRBJ1-3, reads SAVISQKPSRDICQRGTSLTIQCQVDSQVTMMFWYRQQPGQSLTLIATANQGSEATYESGFVIDKFPISRPNLTFSTLTVSNMSPEDSSIYLCSVSQGSDTIYFGEGSWLTVV.

The chain has TRBV11-2 and TRBJ1-2, with D maybe TRBD1 (6 bases). Germline V gene lookup returns CDR1 SGHAT and CDR2 FQNNGV. The CDR3 contains 12 residues. The V and J ends lost 4 bases and 7 bases respectively, with 10 bases between them. The CDR3 nucleotides read TGTGCCAGCAGCTCCAGGGGTGCTGGCTACACCTTC. It translates to CASSSRGAGYTF.

The chain uses TRBV10-2 and TRBJ1-2, with D unclear. Between the trimmed V and J ends, which lost 2 bases and 3 bases, there was a span of 7 bases. CDR3 length: 13 residues. Germline loops: CDR1 WSHSY, CDR2 SAAADI. DNA of the CDR3: TGCGCCAGCAGTGAGCAAACTTACTATGGCTACACCTTC. Its protein is CASSEQTYYGYTF.

V is TRBV10-1 and J is TRBJ2-2; 7 nucleotides agree with TRBD1. There are 13 residues in the CDR3. J lost 6 bases, V lost 5 bases, and 3 bases had no gene match. CDR1 is WNHNN, CDR2 SYGVQD, per germline (reference sequence). This CDR3 is CASSKGTAGELFF. The CDR3 bases are TGCGCCAGCAGTAAAGGGACAGCCGGGGAGCTGTTTTTT.

The chain has TRBV6-5 and TRBJ1-2; D is unresolved. The CDR3 covers 15 residues. Trimming removed 2 bases at V and 8 bases at J, with 18 bases between. Germline V gives CDR1 MNHEY, CDR2 SVGAGI. CDR3 in amino acids: CASSYSQRGRWGYTF. The CDR3 DNA reads as TGTGCCAGCAGTTACAGTCAACGAGGGAGATGGGGCTACACCTTC.

V and J are TRBV6-5 and TRBJ1-3, with D possibly being TRBD1 (5 bases). Trimming removed 2 bases from V and 5 bases from J, with 10 bases in between. From germline, CDR1 is MNHEY and CDR2 SVGAGI. The CDR3 contains 14 residues. The CDR3 region is CASSYAPGRNTIYF. The CDR3 DNA sequence: TGTGCCAGCAGTTACGCTCCAGGGCGAAACACCATATATTTT.

The chain combines TRBV25-1 with TRBJ2-7, with D uncertain. Germline lookup yields CDR1 MGHDK and CDR2 SYGVNS. The CDR3 is 12 amino acids. V gave up 7 bases and J gave up 1 base, with 8 bases separating them. The DNA for the CDR3 is TGTGCCAGCACGGGTCCTTCCTACGAGCAGTACTTC. The encoded protein is CASTGPSYEQYF.

This clone has only one observation. This chain links TRBV13 with TRBJ1-5; no firm D call. Germline-derived CDR1 and CDR2 are PRHDT and FYEKMQ (reference sequence). V was clipped by 4 bases and J by 2 bases, with 15 bases between them. The CDR3 consists of 16 residues. This CDR3 reads CASSSSRQRGNQPQHF. The CDR3 DNA reads TGTGCCAGCAGCTCGAGTCGCCAACGGGGCAATCAGCCCCAGCATTTT.

The rearrangement links TRBV4-3 to TRBJ1-6; no reliable D call. The CDR3 loop spans 14 amino acids. The V gene's germline CDR1 is LGHNA and CDR2 YSLEER. V lost 4 bases and J 5 bases, leaving 9 bases between the germline ends. This chain's CDR3 is CASSPGLNNSPLHF. For the CDR3, the DNA is TGCGCCAGCAGCCCCGGACTGAATAATTCACCCCTCCACTTT.

The genes are TRBV7-2 and TRBJ1-4, with TRBD1 as a possible D gene (6 bases). CDR3 length: 16 amino acids. Germline CDR1 reads SGHTA; CDR2 reads FQGNSA. Between the trimmed V and J ends, which lost 5 bases and 5 bases, there was a span of 18 bases. CDR3 loop: CASSPPRGGGNEKLFF. The CDR3 nucleotides are TGTGCCAGCAGCCCTCCCCGGGGGGGCGGGAATGAAAAACTGTTTTTT.

The chain uses TRBV6-1 and TRBJ2-3, with TRBD1 as a possible D gene (5 bases). Deletions cut 1 base from V and 7 bases from J, with 12 bases between. The length of the CDR3 is 14 residues. The V gene's germline CDR1 is MNHNS and CDR2 SASEGT. The DNA for the CDR3 is TGTGCCAGCAGTGAAGGTCCAGGGCAGAATACGCAGTATTTT. The encoded protein is CASSEGPGQNTQYF.

This chain connects TRBV5-4 to TRBJ2-5; 10 nucleotides match TRBD1. CDR3 size: 15 residues. Per the germline V gene, CDR1 is SGHNT and CDR2 is YYREEE (reference sequence). The junction had 6 bases not matched to a gene; V was cut back by 3 bases and J by 4 bases. CDR3 DNA sequence: TGTGCCAGCAGCTACCGGGACAGGGGCGGAGAGACCCAGTACTTC. Translated, it gives CASSYRDRGGETQYF.

The chain couples TRBV27 to TRBJ1-4, with D possibly matching TRBD1 (5 bases). The V end was cut by 1 base, the J end by 3 bases, with 6 bases between. Germline CDR1 MNHEY, CDR2 SMNVEV (reference sequence). CDR3 length: 14 amino acids. CDR3 in DNA: TGTGCCAGCAGTTTATGGGGCCCTAATGAAAAACTGTTTTTT. As protein: CASSLWGPNEKLFF.

The CDR3 sequence: CAWTGEGNLEAFF. In nucleotides, the CDR3 is TGTGCCTGGACGGGGGAGGGAAATTTAGAAGCTTTCTTT. The chain carries TRBV30 and TRBJ1-1, with D maybe TRBD1 (5 bases). V lost 4 bases to trimming and J lost 8 bases, with 17 bases between them. The CDR3 loop spans 13 amino acids. Germline V gene data show CDR1 as GTSNPN and CDR2 as SVGIG (reference sequence).